This entry concerns a single T cell receptor beta chain. No antigen is known for it. The source of the sample is a study of cytotoxic CD8 clonotypes in ibrutinib-treated CLL. Overall study results and limits: Exceeding age-matched healthy donors, baseline clonality also tracked the counts of circulating CD8+ T cells. Higher clonality was seen at ibrutinib response and a return toward baseline at progression.

Sequencing used immunoSEQ multiplex PCR; TCRdb keeps in-frame clones, though not all of them. Here the sample spans approximately 150,000 clones, about 72% being singletons. This TCR came from a human donor with chronic lymphocytic leukemia. The material was PBMCs, obtained after 12 months of ibrutinib treatment.

The CDR3 loop reads CSVEAPGGDTQYF. In nucleotides, the CDR3 is TGCAGCGTTGAAGCCCCGGGAGGCGATACGCAGTATTTT. The chain links TRBV29-1 to TRBJ2-3; 7 positions match TRBD2. The germline CDR1 and CDR2 sequences are SQVTM and ANQGSEA. The CDR3 sequence is 13 residues long. Trimming at V came to 1 base and at J to 6 bases, leaving 4 bases not matched to a gene.